Included here is one T cell receptor beta chain sequence, with context. The CDR3 extends over 13 amino acids. Trimming removed 4 bases at V and 7 bases at J, with 12 bases between. The germline CDR1 and CDR2 sequences are SGHRS and YFSETQ. A single record per CDR3 protein comes from TCRdb applying MiXCR to the 5' RACE reads. This table has around 44,000 distinct CDR3 sequences, around 28% appearing once. The source of this sequence is a female donor with breast cancer. The chain combines TRBV5-1 with TRBJ2-1, with D perhaps matching TRBD2 (5 bases). The sequencing sample was made of tumor-infiltrating memory CD4+ T cells sorted from the breast tumor. Subset given: memory CD4+ T cells, CD4+CD45RO+CD25-. CDR3 region: CASSLIGINEQFF. As DNA, the CDR3 is TGCGCCAGCAGCCTCATCGGGATTAATGAGCAGTTCTTC.